This T cell receptor beta chain was recorded in a study of PD-L1 blockade in urothelial cancer. The protocol was immunoSEQ multiplex PCR, while the TCRdb copy is restricted to in-frame clones and leaves out a portion. Of fewer than 45,000 clones in the sample, roughly 86% are singletons; the top ten hold approximately 3%. This CDR3 has 16 residues. The V and J ends lost 4 bases and 4 bases, in that order; junction bases with no gene match: 5. In germline, CDR1 is SGHVS, CDR2 FQNEAQ. V usage is TRBV7-8 and J usage is TRBJ2-2; 11 bases fit TRBD2. The receptor's source is a man in his 70s with urothelial cancer. Material: PBMCs, obtained around atezolizumab (anti-PD-L1) treatment. CDR3 nucleotides: TGTGCCAGCAGCTCACTAGCGGGAGCACCCACCGGGGAGCTGTTTTTT. It yields the protein CASSSLAGAPTGELFF.